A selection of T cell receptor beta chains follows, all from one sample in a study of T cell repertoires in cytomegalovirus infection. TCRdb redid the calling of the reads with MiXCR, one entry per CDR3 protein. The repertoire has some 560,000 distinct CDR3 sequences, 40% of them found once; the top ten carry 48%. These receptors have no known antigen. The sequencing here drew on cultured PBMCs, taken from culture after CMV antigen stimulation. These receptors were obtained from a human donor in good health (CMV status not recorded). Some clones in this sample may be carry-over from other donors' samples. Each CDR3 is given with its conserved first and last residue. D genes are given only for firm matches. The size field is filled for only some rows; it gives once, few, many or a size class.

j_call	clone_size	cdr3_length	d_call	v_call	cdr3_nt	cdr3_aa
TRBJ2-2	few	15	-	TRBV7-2	TGTGCCAGCAGCTTCAGGGGCCCGAACACCGGGGAGCTGTTTTTT	CASSFRGPNTGELFF
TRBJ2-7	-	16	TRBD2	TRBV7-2	TGTGCCAGCAGCTCCCGGGGTAGCGGGAATACCTACGAGCAGTACTTC	CASSSRGSGNTYEQYF
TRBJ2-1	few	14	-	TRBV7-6	TGTGCCAGCAGCTTACAGCGGGCGTCCAATGAGCAGTTCTTC	CASSLQRASNEQFF
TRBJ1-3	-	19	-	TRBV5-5	TGTGCCAGCAGCTTGGACGACACAGGGTGGATATTGACTGGAAACACCATATATTTT	CASSLDDTGWILTGNTIYF
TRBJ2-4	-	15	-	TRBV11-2	TGTGCCAGCAGCTTAGAGCCAGGAGCATGGGACATTCAGTACTTC	CASSLEPGAWDIQYF
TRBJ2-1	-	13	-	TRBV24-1	TGTGCCACCAGTAGGTCTAGCTACAATGAGCAGTTCTTC	CATSRSSYNEQFF
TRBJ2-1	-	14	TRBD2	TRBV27	TGTGCCAGCAAGTCAGCGGGAGTATTTGGTGAGCAGTTCTTC	CASKSAGVFGEQFF
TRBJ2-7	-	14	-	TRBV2	TGTGCCAGCAGTGAACGTACAGCCACCTACGAGCAGTACTTC	CASSERTATYEQYF
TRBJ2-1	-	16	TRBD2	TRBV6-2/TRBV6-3	TGTGCCAGCAGTCAGACTAGCGGAGCCACCTACAATGAGCAGTTCTTC	CASSQTSGATYNEQFF
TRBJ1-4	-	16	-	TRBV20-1	TGCAGTGCCCACTCGAAGGCGGCGAGGACTAATGAAAAACTGTTTTTT	CSAHSKAARTNEKLFF
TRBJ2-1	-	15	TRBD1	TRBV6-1	TGTGCCAGCAGCGAACAGGGGGGCTTATACAATGAGCAGTTCTTC	CASSEQGGLYNEQFF
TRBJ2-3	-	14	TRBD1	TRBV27	TGTGCCAGCAATACAGGGGGCTTGTTCAAAGCGCAGTATTTT	CASNTGGLFKAQYF
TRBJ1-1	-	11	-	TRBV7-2	TGTGCCAGCAGCCGTAGTCCTGAAGCTTTCTTT	CASSRSPEAFF
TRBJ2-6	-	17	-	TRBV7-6	TGTGCCAGCAGCTCGCGGGACAGTAACTCTGGGGCCAACGTCCTGACTTTC	CASSSRDSNSGANVLTF
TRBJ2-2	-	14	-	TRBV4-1	TGCGCCAGCAGCCAAGATCGGATGTATTGGGAGCTGTTTTTT	CASSQDRMYWELFF
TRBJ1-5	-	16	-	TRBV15	TGTGCCACCAGCAGAGACAGGGAGGGGAGGGGTCAGCCCCAGCATTTT	CATSRDREGRGQPQHF
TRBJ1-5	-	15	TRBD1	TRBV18	TGTGCCAGCTCACCATCAGGACAGGGGGGACCGCCCCAGCATTTT	CASSPSGQGGPPQHF
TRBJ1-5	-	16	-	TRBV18	TGTGCCAGCTCCCCAGGTCGGGTGCGGAGCAATCAGCCCCAGCATTTT	CASSPGRVRSNQPQHF
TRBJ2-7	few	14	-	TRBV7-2	TGTGCCAGCAGTCCACAGGGACCAGACTACGAGCAGTACTTC	CASSPQGPDYEQYF
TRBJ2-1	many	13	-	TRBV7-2	TGTGCCAGCAGCTTAGAGCGGACCAATGAGCAGTTCTTC	CASSLERTNEQFF
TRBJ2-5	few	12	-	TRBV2	TGTGCCAGCAGTCCCATACCGGGGGCCCAGTACTTC	CASSPIPGAQYF
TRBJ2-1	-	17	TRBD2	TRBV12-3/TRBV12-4	TGTGCCAGCAGTTTTCCGACTAGCGGGAGGGCCGACAATGAGCAGTTCTTC	CASSFPTSGRADNEQFF
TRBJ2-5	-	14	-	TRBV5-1	TGCGCCAGCAGCTTGGTGGAGGGGACGGAGACCCAGTACTTC	CASSLVEGTETQYF
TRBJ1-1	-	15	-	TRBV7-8	TGTGCCAGCAGCTTAGCTACGTTCATGAACACTGAAGCTTTCTTT	CASSLATFMNTEAFF
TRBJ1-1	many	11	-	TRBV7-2	TGTGCCAGCAGCTCGGGGCCCTCGGCTTTCTTT	CASSSGPSAFF
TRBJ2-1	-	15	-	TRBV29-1	TGCAGCGTTGTCACCGGGACCTGCCGACAGAATGAGCAGTTCTTC	CSVVTGTCRQNEQFF
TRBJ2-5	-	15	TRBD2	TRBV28	TGTGCCAGCTTTACTAGCGGGGGGGACCCGGAGACCCAGTACTTC	CASFTSGGDPETQYF
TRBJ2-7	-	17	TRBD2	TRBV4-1	TGCGCCAGCAGCCAAGATATACGGGAGGGTCAAAGGGGGGAGCAGTACTTC	CASSQDIREGQRGEQYF
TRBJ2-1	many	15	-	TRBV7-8	TGTGCCAGCAGCTTAGCGCGAGCTCCTAACAATGAGCAGTTCTTC	CASSLARAPNNEQFF
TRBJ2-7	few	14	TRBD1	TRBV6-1	TGTGCCAGCAGGCACCGGGACAGGGTCTACGAGCAGTACTTC	CASRHRDRVYEQYF
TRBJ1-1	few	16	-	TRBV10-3	TGTGCCATCAGTGAGTCGGGAAGCCCCATGAACACTGAAGCTTTCTTT	CAISESGSPMNTEAFF
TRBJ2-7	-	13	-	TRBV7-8	TGTGCCAGCAGCTTAGACACATTATACGAGCAGTACTTC	CASSLDTLYEQYF
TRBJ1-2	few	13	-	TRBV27	TGTGCCAGCAGCCCCGGCCCGACGTATGGCTACACCTTC	CASSPGPTYGYTF
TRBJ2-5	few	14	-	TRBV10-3	TGTGCCATCAGTGAGGGGGCAGACCAAGAGACCCAGTACTTC	CAISEGADQETQYF
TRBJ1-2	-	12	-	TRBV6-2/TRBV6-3	TGTGCCAGCAGTTATACAGGAATTGGCTACACCTTC	CASSYTGIGYTF
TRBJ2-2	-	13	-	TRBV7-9	TGTGCCAGCAGCCCCCCCCCCACCGGGGAGCTGTTTTTT	CASSPPPTGELFF
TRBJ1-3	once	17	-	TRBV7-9	TGTGCCAGCAGCAAACGGAGTCCGGGGTTGTTTGGAAACACCATATATTTT	CASSKRSPGLFGNTIYF
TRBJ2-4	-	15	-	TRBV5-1	TGCGCCAGCAGCTTCGAGGTGCAGGGCAAAAACATTCAGTACTTC	CASSFEVQGKNIQYF
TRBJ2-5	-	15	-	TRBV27	TGTGCCAGCAGGGAGGGGGGCCGATACCAAGAGACCCAGTACTTC	CASREGGRYQETQYF
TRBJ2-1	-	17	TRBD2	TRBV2	TGTGCCAGCAGTGAATGGCAGGATAGCGGGACCTTGGGTGAGCAGTTCTTC	CASSEWQDSGTLGEQFF
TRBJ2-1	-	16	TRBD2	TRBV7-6	TGTGCCAGCAGCCCACAGACTAGCGGGATAGCGAGGGAGCAGTTCTTC	CASSPQTSGIAREQFF
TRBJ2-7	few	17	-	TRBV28	TGTGCCAGCAGTTTTGAGGTCGCCCGAAGGAACTCCTACGAGCAGTACTTC	CASSFEVARRNSYEQYF
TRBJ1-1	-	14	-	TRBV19	TGTGCCAGTAGTACTAGACAGCCGAACACTGAAGCTTTCTTT	CASSTRQPNTEAFF
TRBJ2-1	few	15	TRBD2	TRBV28	TGTGCCAGCAGTTTCCAGCGGGGACCATACAATGAGCAGTTCTTC	CASSFQRGPYNEQFF
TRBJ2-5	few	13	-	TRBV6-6	TGTGCCAGCACGAGGGATATACGAGAGACCCAGTACTTC	CASTRDIRETQYF
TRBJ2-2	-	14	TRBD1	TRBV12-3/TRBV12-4	TGTGCCAGCAGTTCGGGACAGGTCGAAAGGGAGCTGTTTTTT	CASSSGQVERELFF
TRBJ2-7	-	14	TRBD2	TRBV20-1	TGCAGTGCTGGTGGACTAGCGGGGGCCTTGGAGCAGTACTTC	CSAGGLAGALEQYF
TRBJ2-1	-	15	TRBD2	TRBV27	TGTGCCAGCAGTAACCCTAGCGGGGGGGCCAATGAGCAGTTCTTC	CASSNPSGGANEQFF
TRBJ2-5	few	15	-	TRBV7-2	TGTGCCAGCAGCTTATCGGGGATCCGTGGAGAGACCCAGTACTTC	CASSLSGIRGETQYF
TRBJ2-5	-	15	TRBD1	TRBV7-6	TGTGCCAGCAGCAAGCGAACAGGGGCGAGAGAGACCCAGTACTTC	CASSKRTGARETQYF
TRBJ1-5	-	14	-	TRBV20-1	TGCAGTGCTAGAGATCGAGGGGGTTATCAGCCCCAGCATTTT	CSARDRGGYQPQHF
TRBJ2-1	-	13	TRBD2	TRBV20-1	TGCAGTGCTGGCGGGGGGGCCTGGATTGAGCAGTTCTTC	CSAGGGAWIEQFF
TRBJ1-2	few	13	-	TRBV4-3	TGCGCCAGCAGCCAAGAAGTGGGGGTCGGCTACACCTTC	CASSQEVGVGYTF